This T cell receptor beta chain was identified during a study of T cell repertoires in cytomegalovirus infection. TCRdb itself ran the reads through MiXCR, one entry per CDR3 protein. The sample shows just over 300,000 distinct CDR3 sequences, about a sixth of them seen only once. The study's findings and limits: Identification of carriers of CMV plus the relevant HLA was performed using cumulative public TCR beta family frequency. Dominating the ex vivo response were TCR beta clonotypes that were CMV-specific and HLA-C-restricted.

CDR1 MDHEN and CDR2 SYDVKM come from the germline V gene. The CDR3 is 15 amino acids. V lost 5 bases, J lost 4 bases, and 8 bases stayed unmatched. This clonotype was counted at least ten times. Antigen: not known. The chain recombines TRBV28 with TRBJ1-2, with 9 bases that match TRBD1. Sequenced input: PBMCs. The TCR comes from a human donor in good health (CMV status not recorded). Some clones in this sample may be carry-over from other donors' samples. Here the CDR3 DNA reads TGTGCCAGCAGTCCTACGACAGGGGGACTCTATGGCTACACCTTC. Its translation is CASSPTTGGLYGYTF.